This TCR beta chain emerged from a study of human T cells and chemical hapten exposure. Germline-derived CDR1 and CDR2 are SNHLY and FYNNEI. The CDR3 is 16 amino acids. Between the trimmed V and J ends, which lost 8 bases and 0 bases, there was a span of 17 bases. Via MiXCR, TCRdb re-called the RACE reads, giving one row per CDR3 protein. The table records some 90,000 distinct CDR3 sequences, approximately 10% of them present only once. The time point denotes: patch test 3, about 24 weeks after DPC sensitization. Regarding treatment: therapeutic diphenylcyclopropenone sensitization with weekly scalp DPC.

The source of this sequence is a young woman with alopecia areata. Some clones in this sample may be carry-over from other donors' samples. The sequenced sample was whole blood, obtained in connection with sensitization to the hapten diphenylcyclopropenone (DPC). The J gene is TRBJ2-4, the V gene TRBV2; tentatively, D is TRBD2 (6 bases). The CDR3 nucleotides read TGTGCCAGCCGGGACTGGGAGTTTGGAGCCAAAAACATTCAGTACTTC. As protein: CASRDWEFGAKNIQYF.